What follows are 26 T cell receptor beta chains derived from one specimen sequenced in a study of blood T cell repertoires in COVID-19. Here immunoSEQ multiplex PCR was the method, and the copy in TCRdb shows in-frame clones only, minus some. The sample lists 370,000 or so clones, around 84% seen once, with 1.1% in the top ten. Material: peripheral blood. These receptors all stem from a human donor with acute or convalescent COVID-19. The donor label of this sample is uncertain.

Points on this clone: The sample has other DNA sequences that encode this CDR3 too. The chain couples TRBV19 to TRBJ1-5; unclear D gene. Trimming removed 6 bases from V and 0 bases from J, with 9 bases in between. CDR3 length: 14 residues. Germline assignment: CDR1 LNHDA and CDR2 SQIVND (reference sequence). CDR3 sequence (DNA): TGTGCCAGTAGCCGCTGGAGTAGCAATCAGCCCCAGCATTTT. Its protein product is CASSRWSSNQPQHF.

This rearrangement joins TRBV6-5 to TRBJ1-1; 8 positions match TRBD1. Looked up from germline, CDR1 is MNHEY and CDR2 is SVGAGI. The CDR3 contains 14 residues. The V and J ends lost 7 bases and 0 bases, in that order; junction bases with no gene match: 4. In DNA form, the CDR3 reads TGTGCCAGCACCGAGGACAGGGTGAACACTGAAGCTTTCTTT. As protein: CASTEDRVNTEAFF.

The chain has TRBV7-8 and TRBJ1-1, with 7 nucleotides matching TRBD1. Unmatched junction bases numbered 9, after V lost 5 bases and J lost 0 bases. CDR3 length: 16 amino acids. Germline V gene lookup returns CDR1 SGHVS and CDR2 FQNEAQ. The DNA for the CDR3 is TGTGCCAGCAGCCAATACAGGGGTGAGTTGAACACTGAAGCTTTCTTT. This sequence encodes CASSQYRGELNTEAFF.

This clone was found once. An end of the junction differs from the germline gene, which may be a read error. The chain combines TRBV4-2 with TRBJ1-4, with TRBD1 as a possible D gene (6 bases). The germline CDR1 and CDR2 sequences are LGHNA and YNFKEQ. CDR3 length equals 13 residues. CDR3 region: CASSQIGGGPTIF. CDR3 coding DNA: TGTGCCAGCAGCCAGATCGGGGGGGGCCCAACCATTTTT.

In this sample, this clone turned up once. This chain links TRBV3-1 (or the pseudogene TRBV3-2) with TRBJ1-1; no clear D gene. CDR1 and CDR2 from the germline V gene are LGHDT and YNNKEL (reference sequence). CDR3 size: 14 residues. V was clipped by 4 bases and J by 2 bases, with 11 bases between them. The chain's CDR3 is CASSPRGANTEAFF. The CDR3 DNA follows: TGTGCCAGCAGCCCCCGGGGAGCTAACACTGAAGCTTTCTTT.

V gene TRBV28 combines with J gene TRBJ1-6; D uncertain. The germline V gene encodes CDR1 MDHEN and CDR2 SYDVKM. V lost 2 bases and J 1 base, leaving 6 bases between the germline ends. The CDR3 totals 15 residues. Here the CDR3 reads CASSLAGSYNSPLHF. Here the CDR3 DNA reads TGTGCCAGCAGTTTAGCGGGGTCCTATAATTCACCCCTCCACTTT.

The V call is TRBV28, the J call TRBJ1-6, with a weak D call TRBD1 (6 bases). The CDR3 runs 16 residues. The germline V gene encodes CDR1 MDHEN and CDR2 SYDVKM. V lost 11 bases, J lost 4 bases, and 21 bases lay in between. The CDR3 protein is CARRGGGGAYNSPLHF. As DNA, the CDR3 is TGTGCCCGCCGGGGTGGGGGGGGCGCTTATAATTCACCCCTCCACTTT.

The chain links TRBV5-4 to TRBJ1-2; D is unresolved. With 0 bases removed from V and 5 bases from J, the gap between germline ends came to 14 bases. Germline V gives CDR1 SGHNT, CDR2 YYREEE (reference sequence). The CDR3 is made up of 15 amino acids. The CDR3 DNA follows: TGTGCCAGCAGCTTGGATTTTGCGGGGAATTATGGCTACACCTTC. Translating it yields CASSLDFAGNYGYTF.

The rearrangement links TRBV29-1 to TRBJ2-7; TRBD1 matches at 9 bases. The junction had 2 bases not matched to a gene; V was cut back by 3 bases and J by 5 bases. Germline loops: CDR1 SQVTM, CDR2 ANQGSEA. The CDR3 consists of 12 residues. The CDR3 nucleotides read TGCAGCGTTGAGGGACAGGGCGACGAGCAGTACTTC. This gives the protein CSVEGQGDEQYF.

This CDR3 reads CASSSLLSYEQYF. As DNA, the CDR3 is TGCGCCAGCAGTTCTCTCCTTTCCTACGAGCAGTACTTC. The chain is built from TRBV10-2 and TRBJ2-7; D is unresolved. The CDR3 loop spans 13 amino acids. Germline V gene lookup returns CDR1 WSHSY and CDR2 SAAADI. Trimming cost V 5 bases and J 1 base, with 9 bases left between them.

V and J are TRBV6-2 or TRBV6-3 and TRBJ2-1; unclear D gene. V was trimmed by 5 bases and J by 16 bases, leaving 15 bases between them. In germline, CDR1 is MNHEY, CDR2 SVGEGT. The CDR3 runs 11 residues. The CDR3 reads CASSVRVKRFF. The CDR3 DNA is TGTGCCAGCAGTGTCCGGGTTAAACGATTCTTC.

The genes are TRBV6-5 and TRBJ1-1; D is perhaps TRBD1 (6 bases). With 6 bases removed from V and 3 bases from J, the gap between germline ends came to 11 bases. There are 13 residues in the CDR3. Germline CDR1 reads MNHEY; CDR2 reads SVGAGI. CDR3 nucleotide sequence: TGTGCCAGCAGCAGACAGGCCCACACTGAAGCTTTCTTT. This translates into CASSRQAHTEAFF.

J is TRBJ2-1 and V is TRBV5-1; 8 nucleotides agree with TRBD2. The germline CDR1 and CDR2 sequences are SGHRS and YFSETQ. The CDR3 is 15 amino acids. V dropped 5 bases and J dropped 2; count of bases not matched to a gene: 6. CDR3 sequence: CASRRAGGPYNEQFF. The CDR3 DNA reads as TGCGCCAGCAGGCGCGCGGGGGGTCCCTACAATGAGCAGTTCTTC.

The chain joins TRBV18 to TRBJ1-2; no reliable D call. The CDR3 sequence is 14 residues long. Trimming cost V 3 bases and J 2 bases, with 10 bases left between them. CDR1 is KGHSH, CDR2 LQKENI, per germline. The CDR3 region is CASSPLGENYGYTF. The DNA for the CDR3 is TGTGCCAGCTCACCTCTCGGGGAGAACTATGGCTACACCTTC.

This clone was detected once. The rearrangement uses TRBV18 and TRBJ2-6, with 9 bases identical to TRBD1. The germline gives CDR1 KGHSH, CDR2 LQKENI. The CDR3 is 18 amino acids. J gave up 3 bases and V 6 bases, and 12 bases lay outside the gene matches. CDR3 DNA: TGTGCCAGCTCTCCCGTCGGGACAGGGATCTTTGGGGCCAACGTCCTGACTTTC. Residues: CASSPVGTGIFGANVLTF.

The genes are TRBV7-2 and TRBJ1-4, with D perhaps TRBD1 (5 bases). Between the trimmed V and J ends, which lost 5 bases and 3 bases, there was a span of 13 bases. The CDR3 consists of 15 residues. Per germline, CDR1 SGHTA and CDR2 FQGNSA. The CDR3 sequence is CASSPGRMANEKLFF. CDR3 bases: TGTGCCAGCAGCCCAGGGAGGATGGCTAATGAAAAACTGTTTTTT.

The chain recombines TRBV6-5 with TRBJ1-3; 7 bases are a match to TRBD1. The germline gives CDR1 MNHEY, CDR2 SVGAGI. J lost 4 bases, V lost 10 bases, and 13 bases had no gene match. The CDR3 loop spans 15 amino acids. This CDR3 reads CATHLSTGNGNTIYF. The CDR3 DNA reads as TGTGCCACCCATTTATCGACAGGGAACGGAAACACCATATATTTT.

The CDR3 is CSVRTDSNQPQHF. CDR3 DNA sequence: TGCAGCGTCCGGACAGATAGCAATCAGCCCCAGCATTTT. The V gene is TRBV29-1, the J gene TRBJ1-5; possibly TRBD1 for D (6 bases). The germline V gene has CDR1 SQVTM and CDR2 ANQGSEA. There are 13 residues in the CDR3. Trimming took 6 bases from V and 0 from J, leaving 9 bases between them.

V usage is TRBV2 and J usage is TRBJ1-5; 7 bases are a match to TRBD1. From germline, CDR1 is SNHLY and CDR2 FYNNEI. The CDR3 sequence is 14 residues long. V shed 6 bases and J 3 bases; nucleotides not matched to a gene: 5. The CDR3: CASSRDRFNQPQHF. The CDR3 nucleotides are TGTGCCAGCAGCCGGGACAGATTCAATCAGCCCCAGCATTTT.

This clone was counted once. The chain links TRBV2 to TRBJ1-2; D possibly corresponds to TRBD1 (6 bases). The V gene lost 5 bases and the J gene lost 4 bases, with 20 bases spanning the gap. Germline CDR1 is SNHLY and CDR2 is FYNNEI. The CDR3 spans 16 residues. The CDR3 coding sequence is TGTGCCAGCAGTCAACGGCCGGACAGCGGACTCTATGGCTACACCTTC. Its protein product is CASSQRPDSGLYGYTF.

The V and J genes are TRBV1 and TRBJ1-4. TRBV1 is an annotated pseudogene. The CDR3 extends over 14 amino acids. Here the CDR3 DNA reads TGCACCAGCAGCCCCTCACTTTCTAATGAAAAACTGTTTTTT. Its translation: CTSSPSLSNEKLFF.

The V and J genes are TRBV9 and TRBJ1-1, with D possibly matching TRBD1 (5 bases). The length of the CDR3 is 12 residues. Trimming removed 3 bases from V and 4 bases from J, with 7 bases in between. The V gene's germline CDR1 is SGDLS and CDR2 YYNGEE. The CDR3 reads CASSAGGTEAFF. The CDR3 DNA sequence: TGTGCCAGCAGCGCCGGGGGCACTGAAGCTTTCTTT.

The chain links TRBV7-9 to TRBJ2-1; 8 nucleotides line up with TRBD2. With V trimmed by 7 bases and J by 7 bases, 12 bases remained unmatched. Germline V gene lookup returns CDR1 SEHNR and CDR2 FQNEAQ (reference sequence). The CDR3 covers 15 residues. The CDR3 bases are TGTGCCAGCACCATCCGCGGCGGGAGGAGTAATGAGCAGTTCTTC. The encoded protein is CASTIRGGRSNEQFF.

V gene TRBV18 combines with J gene TRBJ1-1; 11 bases fit TRBD1. Germline CDR1 KGHSH, CDR2 LQKENI. Trimming at V came to 1 base and at J to 4 bases, leaving 5 bases not matched to a gene. The CDR3 loop spans 16 amino acids. The chain's CDR3 is CASSPRSGTGGTEAFF. CDR3 nucleotide sequence: TGTGCCAGCTCACCACGGAGTGGGACAGGGGGCACTGAAGCTTTCTTT.

This clone was counted between two and nine times. V is TRBV19 and J is TRBJ2-5; 9 nucleotides align to TRBD2. The germline V gene has CDR1 LNHDA and CDR2 SQIVND (reference sequence). V gave up 5 bases and J gave up 7 bases; unmatched junction bases: 14. The CDR3 totals 16 residues. CDR3 protein: CASSAGAGGVVGTQYF. The DNA of the CDR3 is TGTGCCAGTAGTGCCGGGGCGGGAGGGGTAGTTGGGACCCAGTACTTC.

J is TRBJ2-5 and V is TRBV4-1; TRBD2 is a possible D gene (6 bases). This CDR3 has 15 residues. Trimming stripped 0 bases from V and 7 bases from J, with 15 bases between. CDR1 is MGHRA and CDR2 is YSYEKL in the germline V gene. The CDR3 reads CASSQDRQAGRTQYF. In nucleotides, the CDR3 is TGCGCCAGCAGCCAAGATCGGCAAGCGGGCAGGACCCAGTACTTC.